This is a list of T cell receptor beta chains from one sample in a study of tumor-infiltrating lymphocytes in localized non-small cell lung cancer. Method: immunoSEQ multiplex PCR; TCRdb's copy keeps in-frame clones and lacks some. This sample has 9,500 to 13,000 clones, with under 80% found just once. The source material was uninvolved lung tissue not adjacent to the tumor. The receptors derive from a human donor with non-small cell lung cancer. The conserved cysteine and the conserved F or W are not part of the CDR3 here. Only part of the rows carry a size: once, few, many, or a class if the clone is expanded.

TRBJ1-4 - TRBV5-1 ASKAGTYEKLF
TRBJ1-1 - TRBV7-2 ASSPRTGWRNTEAF
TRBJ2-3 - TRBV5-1 ASSLALAGETDTQY
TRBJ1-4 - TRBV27 ASSISTGGLGEKLF
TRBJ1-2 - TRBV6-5 ASSQQGGENYGYT
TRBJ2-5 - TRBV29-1 SVELGTGGETQY
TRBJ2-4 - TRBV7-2 ASSATSGSGDIQY
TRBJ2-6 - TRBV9 ASSGWVSSGANVLT
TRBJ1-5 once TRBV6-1 ASSGTGDSNQPQH
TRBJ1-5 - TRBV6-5 ASSYVRADQPQH
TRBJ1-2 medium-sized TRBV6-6 ASSGTAISKGYT
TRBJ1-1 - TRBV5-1 ASRVGTGPTEAF